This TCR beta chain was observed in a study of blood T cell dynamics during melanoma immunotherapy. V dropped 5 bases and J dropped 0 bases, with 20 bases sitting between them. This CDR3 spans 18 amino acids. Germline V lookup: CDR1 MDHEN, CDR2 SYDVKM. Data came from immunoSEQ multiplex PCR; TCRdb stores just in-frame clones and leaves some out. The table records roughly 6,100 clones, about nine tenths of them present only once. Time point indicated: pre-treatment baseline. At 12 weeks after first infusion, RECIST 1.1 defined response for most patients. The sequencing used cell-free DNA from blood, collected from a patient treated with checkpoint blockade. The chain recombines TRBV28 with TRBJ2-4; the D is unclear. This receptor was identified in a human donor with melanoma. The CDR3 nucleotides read TGTGCCAGCAGTAACCGTTTCTCCTCCGGCTTAGCCAAAAACATTCAGTACTTC. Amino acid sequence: CASSNRFSSGLAKNIQYF.